This T cell receptor beta chain derives from a study of blood T cell repertoires in COVID-19. As for the study in general: T cells, B-cell-depleted T cells, or PBMCs provided the cDNA or gDNA that served as material.

The ends were cut back, 3 bases at V and 0 bases at J, with 9 bases in the middle. In germline, CDR1 is LGHDT, CDR2 YNNKEL (reference sequence). The length of the CDR3 is 15 residues. Produced via immunoSEQ multiplex PCR; TCRdb's table is partial and in-frame only. The data show 150,000 to 200,000 clones, 81% seen once. The clonotype comes from a man aged 60 to 69 with active or convalescent COVID-19. The source material was peripheral blood. This chain connects TRBV3-1 (or the pseudogene TRBV3-2) to TRBJ1-3; the D is unclear. The CDR3 reads CASSQAQFSGNTIYF. The CDR3 DNA sequence: TGTGCCAGCAGCCAGGCCCAATTCTCTGGAAACACCATATATTTT.